This entry features one T cell receptor beta chain sequence. This clonotype has only one observation. The target of this receptor is not known. No qualities accompany the bases; no much larger clone lies one base away. One read alone is a weak basis. A constant-region primer and ProtoScript II reverse transcriptase were used to reverse-transcribe TCRbeta-specific cDNA from roughly 0.5 ug total RNA. Construction of the TCRbeta libraries relied on three nested rounds of multiplex PCR, following a slightly modified ARM-PCR procedure. Multiplex TRBV1-TRBV30 forward primers and a Cbeta reverse primer were used in the first two PCR rounds, each of which was run for roughly 9 cycles. Sample barcodes and Illumina adapters were added in a final 25-cycle PCR with Deep VentR polymerase. Amplicons of 200-500 bp were gel-purified with a QIAquick gel extraction kit before sequencing. TCRbeta amplicons were sequenced on an Illumina HiSeq 2500 with 250-bp paired-end reads. From the authors' description of their analysis: Reads were quality-trimmed with Trimmomatic v0.33, and paired reads were merged with FLASH v1.2.11 to recover full CDR3 sequences. V, D and J germline segments were assigned to the rearranged TCRbeta sequences using MiGEC v1.2.1b. Clonotype statistics, along with Shannon-Wiener diversity indices, were calculated using VDJtools v1.0.0. To reduce sampling bias, subsequent analyses other than the diversity analysis used only the 250 most abundant clonotypes in each sample. TCRdb reprocessing: public reads trimmed at Q25 with fastp, clones called with MiXCR, in-frame beta chains kept. Rows with one shared CDR3 protein collapse into an entry with the most common genes and DNA. Here the V and J calls rest on TCRdb's processing, not on the authors' analysis. This sample is represented by 75,000 to 90,000 distinct CDR3 sequences; roughly 72% of them were singletons. Just under 20% of the sample is taken by the ten largest.

These data are taken from a study of tumor-infiltrating lymphocytes in primary liver carcinoma (dated by TCRdb to 2015 to 2018). About the study as a whole: Hepatocellular carcinoma (four) or combined HCC and intrahepatic cholangiocarcinoma (one) was present in the five patients, who were three men and two women aged 30 to 69 years. The tumors of the five patients were staged as T1-T3 N0M0, with maximum diameters ranging from roughly 4.2 to 10 cm. Roughly 3.65 to 8 million productive TCRbeta reads were obtained per sample, and no significant difference in read depth was found between tissue types. The study combined TCRbeta repertoire sequencing, expression microarrays and whole-exome sequencing across five regions of each liver tumor, with adjacent normal tissue and blood. A total of about 35 specimens from 5 patients went through TCRbeta repertoire sequencing, namely 25 tumor regions, 5 adjacent noncancerous liver tissues and 5 peripheral blood samples. To link TCRbeta repertoire diversity with the local molecular phenotype, the approximately 24 tumor region samples were profiled using Agilent mRNA microarrays. Technical replicate repertoires showed high reproducibility, with mean shared-clone rates approximately 0.89 and correlation coefficients above 0.95. On the study overall, not on this receptor specifically: Only five patients were included in the study, and the authors note that the findings should be validated in a larger study. Only roughly 7-24% of top clones appeared in all five regions of a tumor, which suggests that tumor-infiltrating T cells are spatially heterogeneous. A significantly larger repertoire fraction was made up by the top 250 clones in tumors than in blood (p = 0.039). Only the TCR beta chain was sequenced, so true repertoire diversity is likely underestimated because unpaired alpha chains were not captured. Repertoire overlap was higher between tumor regions (mean around 36%) than tumor-adjacent (approximately 17%) or tumor-blood (approximately 14%) pairs, consistent with antigen-driven expansion. Comparison of CD4+ and CD8+ T cell repertoires was precluded by the use of bulk unsorted samples.

V loses 4 bases, J loses 3 bases, and the germline ends lie 14 bases apart. Per the germline V gene (reference sequence), GTSNPN is the CDR1 and SVGIG is the CDR2. From the cysteine up to the phenylalanine, the CDR3 has a length of 14 residues. CDR3 DNA only is kept here, 42 bases in frame from base 1. Without any cell sorting, total RNA and DNA were co-extracted from around 18-30 mg of bulk tissue using the AllPrep DNA/RNA mini kit. Four to six patients with histopathologically diagnosed primary liver carcinoma underwent surgical resection in China between late 2015 and March 2016. Chronic HBV infection was present in the patients, and the patients were treatment-naive at sampling. Five spatially separated regions were sampled from each tumor: the superior, inferior, left-lateral and right-lateral poles, plus the tumor centre. Histological examination found more than 80% viable tumor cells in every tumor sample. Fresh tumor and adjacent tissue pieces were bisected, with one half stored in RNAlater at -80 degrees C and the other half sent for histology.

This receptor was taken from a man aged 40-49 years with primary liver carcinoma and hepatitis B virus infection. This chain is built from TRBV30 and TRBJ2-3, with the D gene uncertain. What was sequenced was liver tumor tissue from sampling region 1. Sample cell subset or site, as interpreted from the label and publication: tumor region T1, superior pole. The CDR3 protein: CAWISRCGTDTQYF. The DNA is TGTGCCTGGATCAGTAGGTGTGGGACAGATACGCAGTATTTT. Supplemented by the reference TRBV30 and TRBJ2-3 proteins around the CDR3, the complete variable domain is SQTIHQWPATLVQPVGSPLSLECTVEGTSNPNLYWYRQAAGRGLQLLFYSVGIGQISSEVPQNLSASRPQDRQFILSSKKLLLSDSGFYLCAWISRCGTDTQYFGPGTRLTVL.